The 13 T cell receptor beta chains presented below share a single source sample, sequenced in a study of human thymus T cells. Resected material from corrective heart surgery provided the thymus tissue analysed. Measured with immunoSEQ multiplex PCR; TCRdb has only the in-frame clones, and not every one. The sample records roughly 120,000 clones, about 95% being singletons. Material: thymus tissue. The receptors here all came from a boy younger than two with a congenital heart defect but otherwise immunologically healthy.

V gene TRBV27 combines with J gene TRBJ2-7; the D gene is possibly TRBD1 (6 bases). Germline V CDR1 and CDR2: MNHEY, SMNVEV (reference sequence). The CDR3 spans 17 residues. Trimming cost V 6 bases and J 2 bases, with 23 bases left between them. The CDR3 region is CASRPRTANSVAYEQYF. DNA for the CDR3: TGTGCCAGCAGGCCCCGGACAGCCAACTCAGTAGCCTACGAGCAGTACTTC.

The chain joins TRBV7-2 to TRBJ2-7, with D uncertain. V lost 3 bases, J lost 3 bases, and 15 bases lay in between. The CDR3 extends over 15 amino acids. Germline V gene sequence: CDR1 SGHTA, CDR2 FQGNSA. In DNA form, the CDR3 reads TGTGCCAGCAGCTTGGTTTGGAGTCCACACTACGAGCAGTACTTC. Translated: CASSLVWSPHYEQYF.

This chain connects TRBV27 to TRBJ2-5; the D gene is possibly TRBD1 (5 bases). The CDR3 runs to 13 residues. The germline V and J ends were trimmed by 10 bases and 4 bases, with 16 bases remaining between them. Germline V gene data show CDR1 as MNHEY and CDR2 as SMNVEV (reference sequence). CDR3 nucleotide sequence: TGTGCCACTCGATTAGGGGATTCAGAGACCCAGTACTTC. Its translation is CATRLGDSETQYF.

J is TRBJ1-3 and V is TRBV4-1, with 7 bases that match TRBD1. Germline V gene lookup returns CDR1 MGHRA and CDR2 YSYEKL. V was pared by 0 bases and J by 3 bases, with 11 bases of the junction left unmatched. This CDR3 is 18 amino acids long. CDR3 coding DNA: TGCGCCAGCAGCCAAGATCAGCGTGAGGGGGCAATTGGAAACACCATATATTTT. The encoded protein is CASSQDQREGAIGNTIYF.

The V call is TRBV7-9, the J call TRBJ2-7; 10 bases fit TRBD2. Germline trimming cut 5 bases from V and 0 bases from J; bases unmatched to any gene: 10. The CDR3 has 17 amino acids. The germline CDR1 and CDR2 sequences are SEHNR and FQNEAQ (reference sequence). The CDR3, as DNA: TGTGCCAGCAGCCCACTAACCGGGACTAGCGCCTCCTACGAGCAGTACTTC. It codes for CASSPLTGTSASYEQYF.

The rearrangement joins TRBV28 to TRBJ1-1; no firm D call. This CDR3 region has 13 residues. The V gene lost 4 bases and the J gene lost 1 base, with 7 bases spanning the gap. CDR1 and CDR2 (germline): MDHEN, SYDVKM. The CDR3 protein is CASSSGRNTEAFF. CDR3 DNA sequence: TGTGCCAGCAGTTCCGGCAGGAACACTGAAGCTTTCTTT.

This sequence joins TRBV9 and TRBJ2-2, with TRBD2 identical over 7 bases. V was clipped by 0 bases and J by 4 bases; unmatched bases: 3. The CDR3 sequence is 15 residues long. Germline CDR1 reads SGDLS; CDR2 reads YYNGEE. The CDR3 loop is CASSVAGGVTGELFF. CDR3 in DNA: TGTGCCAGCAGCGTAGCTGGGGGGGTCACCGGGGAGCTGTTTTTT.

This chain joins TRBV5-1 and TRBJ2-3; 8 bases line up with TRBD2. Germline loops: CDR1 SGHRS, CDR2 YFSETQ. This CDR3 spans 15 amino acids. With V trimmed by 1 base and J by 8 bases, 9 bases remained unmatched. The CDR3 DNA reads as TGCGCCAGCAGCTTGTACGGGGGGGGCCGAAGTACGCAGTATTTT. Protein sequence: CASSLYGGGRSTQYF.

The rearrangement uses TRBV27 and TRBJ2-5; unclear D gene. The V end lost 5 bases, the J end lost 1 base, and 14 bases lay between the germline ends. Germline loops: CDR1 MNHEY, CDR2 SMNVEV (reference sequence). The CDR3 spans 15 residues. For the CDR3, the DNA is TGTGCCAGCAGTATCGACGGTTCCCTCCAAGAGACCCAGTACTTC. Translated: CASSIDGSLQETQYF.

The J gene is TRBJ1-4, the V gene TRBV15; D is uncertain. This CDR3 contains 12 residues. Germline CDR1 is LNHNV and CDR2 is YYDKDF (reference sequence). Trimming stripped 6 bases from V and 4 bases from J, with 6 bases between. The CDR3 sequence: CATRRGNEKLFF. The CDR3 nucleotides read TGTGCCACCAGACGCGGTAATGAAAAACTGTTTTTT. The whole variable domain, remainder taken from reference TRBV15 and TRBJ1-4, is DAMVIQNPRYQVTQFGKPVTLSCSQTLNHNVMYWYQQKSSQAPKLLFHYYDKDFNNEADTPDNFQSRRPNTSFCFLDIRSPGLGDTAMYLCATRRGNEKLFFGSGTQLSVL.

The chain couples TRBV6-1 to TRBJ1-1; D is unresolved. Germline V lookup: CDR1 MNHNS, CDR2 SASEGT. CDR3 length: 13 amino acids. V gave up 5 bases and J gave up 0 bases, with 7 bases separating them. The CDR3 reads CASSLTVNTEAFF. The CDR3, as DNA: TGTGCCAGCAGTTTGACGGTGAACACTGAAGCTTTCTTT.

The rearrangement uses TRBV4-1 and TRBJ1-1, with D possibly being TRBD1 (5 bases). Trimming cost V 3 bases and J 0 bases, with 11 bases left between them. Germline CDR1 and CDR2: MGHRA and YSYEKL. There are 15 residues in the CDR3. The CDR3 region has the DNA TGCGCCAGCAGCCACCGTCAGGGCATGAACACTGAAGCTTTCTTT. As protein: CASSHRQGMNTEAFF.

The CDR3 spells CAWSVKDKRETQYF. CDR3 DNA: TGTGCCTGGAGTGTCAAGGACAAACGAGAGACCCAGTACTTC. This chain joins TRBV30 and TRBJ2-5, with D perhaps matching TRBD1 (5 bases). Germline CDR1 reads GTSNPN; CDR2 reads SVGIG (reference sequence). There are 14 residues in the CDR3. Deletions cut 0 bases from V and 4 bases from J, with 12 bases between.